A selection of T cell receptor beta chains follows, all from one sample in a study of T cell changes during pregnancy in multiple sclerosis. Sequencing used immunoSEQ multiplex PCR; TCRdb keeps in-frame clones, though not all of them. Here the sample spans about 87,000 clones, 90% to 95% being singletons. The specimen was peripheral blood, collected in the third trimester of pregnancy. The receptors were sampled from a female donor in good health, enrolled as a control in a pregnancy study. Each CDR3 is given without its conserved first and last residue. The order of the fields is V gene, D gene, CDR3 protein. A D gene is named only where the DNA matches it firmly.

TRBV19 | TRBD1 | AIRPSGGNTEAF
TRBV2 | NA | ASSNYEQY
TRBV7-6 | NA | ASSPRARFNTGELF
TRBV12-1 | NA | ASSFGLSRPGCPGGNTIY
TRBV21-1 | NA | ASSASGSPYEQY
TRBV7-9 | NA | ASSLKGPDREKLF
TRBV27 | TRBD1 | ASKKQGAINQPQH
TRBV7-8 | TRBD2 | ASSSRTSGRGETQY
TRBV19 | NA | ASRSPGDINEQY
TRBV19 | TRBD1 | ASHPDSGGLDQPQH
TRBV5-1 | NA | ASSLDSPRDEQY
TRBV5-4 | NA | ASSLGRMNTGELF
TRBV28 | NA | ASSFRSDESQPQH
TRBV7-8 | NA | ASSLAGGGDTQY
TRBV7-2 | NA | ASSPLLGEATYEQY
TRBV27 | NA | ASSLKWLDTQY
TRBV9 | TRBD1 | ASSGRDRDRNEQF
TRBV5-1 | TRBD2 | ASSSPSTGGTNTGELF
TRBV4-1 | NA | ASSQESVSGANVLT
TRBV30 | NA | AWSVDPSGYWGNTIY
TRBV2 | TRBD2 | ASSDEGLAGETQY
TRBV2 | NA | ASSDLSVRGGSQPQH
TRBV23-1 | NA | ASSQSVAVKNTEAF
TRBV4-1 | NA | ASSQDPGQETQY
TRBV2 | TRBD2 | ASSEPQVAGENEQF
TRBV7-9 | NA | ASSPRVPMNTEAF
TRBV30 | TRBD2 | AWSVRGTSGFNEQF
TRBV28 | NA | ASSFRGITEAF
TRBV27 | TRBD1 | ASSSRQGYPEAF
TRBV5-1 | TRBD2 | ASSPGTSGLSYNEQF
TRBV6-5 | NA | ASRQPEHEQY
TRBV5-5 | TRBD1 | ASSGDRSVLSGYT
TRBV6-5 | NA | ASSYLLRSNEKLF
TRBV5-5 | TRBD2 | ASSLVAGGVYEQY
TRBV30 | TRBD1 | AQQGVNEKLF
TRBV9 | NA | ASSASTGWETQY
TRBV10-3 | NA | AISPGYNGETQY
TRBV6-1 | NA | ASSERWTVANTEAF
TRBV2 | TRBD1 | ASSGGQRNTGELF
TRBV28 | TRBD1 | ASSLSLLTGGYEQY
TRBV10-3 | NA | AISVTGNTEAF
TRBV6-6 | TRBD1 | ASSYGQGLNTEAF
TRBV29-1 | TRBD1 | SVERDRGATQY
TRBV5-4 | NA | ASSFAGSWTEAF
TRBV6-1 | NA | ASTFSTDTQY
TRBV28 | TRBD1 | ASTEFTGAGKAF
TRBV5-6 | TRBD1 | ASSTRQGSIQY
TRBV7-9 | NA | ASSFNSNQPQH
TRBV10-3 | TRBD1 | AISEPTGGRGKETQY
TRBV5-1 | TRBD2 | ASSAGLAGYQETQY
TRBV11-2 | NA | ASSPGPVHQPQH
TRBV5-1 | NA | ASSHPRVSGNTIY
TRBV5-1 | TRBD2 | ASSSTSGSYEQY
TRBV4-1 | TRBD1 | ASSRRDREGHEQY
TRBV28 | NA | ASSLNREVEQY